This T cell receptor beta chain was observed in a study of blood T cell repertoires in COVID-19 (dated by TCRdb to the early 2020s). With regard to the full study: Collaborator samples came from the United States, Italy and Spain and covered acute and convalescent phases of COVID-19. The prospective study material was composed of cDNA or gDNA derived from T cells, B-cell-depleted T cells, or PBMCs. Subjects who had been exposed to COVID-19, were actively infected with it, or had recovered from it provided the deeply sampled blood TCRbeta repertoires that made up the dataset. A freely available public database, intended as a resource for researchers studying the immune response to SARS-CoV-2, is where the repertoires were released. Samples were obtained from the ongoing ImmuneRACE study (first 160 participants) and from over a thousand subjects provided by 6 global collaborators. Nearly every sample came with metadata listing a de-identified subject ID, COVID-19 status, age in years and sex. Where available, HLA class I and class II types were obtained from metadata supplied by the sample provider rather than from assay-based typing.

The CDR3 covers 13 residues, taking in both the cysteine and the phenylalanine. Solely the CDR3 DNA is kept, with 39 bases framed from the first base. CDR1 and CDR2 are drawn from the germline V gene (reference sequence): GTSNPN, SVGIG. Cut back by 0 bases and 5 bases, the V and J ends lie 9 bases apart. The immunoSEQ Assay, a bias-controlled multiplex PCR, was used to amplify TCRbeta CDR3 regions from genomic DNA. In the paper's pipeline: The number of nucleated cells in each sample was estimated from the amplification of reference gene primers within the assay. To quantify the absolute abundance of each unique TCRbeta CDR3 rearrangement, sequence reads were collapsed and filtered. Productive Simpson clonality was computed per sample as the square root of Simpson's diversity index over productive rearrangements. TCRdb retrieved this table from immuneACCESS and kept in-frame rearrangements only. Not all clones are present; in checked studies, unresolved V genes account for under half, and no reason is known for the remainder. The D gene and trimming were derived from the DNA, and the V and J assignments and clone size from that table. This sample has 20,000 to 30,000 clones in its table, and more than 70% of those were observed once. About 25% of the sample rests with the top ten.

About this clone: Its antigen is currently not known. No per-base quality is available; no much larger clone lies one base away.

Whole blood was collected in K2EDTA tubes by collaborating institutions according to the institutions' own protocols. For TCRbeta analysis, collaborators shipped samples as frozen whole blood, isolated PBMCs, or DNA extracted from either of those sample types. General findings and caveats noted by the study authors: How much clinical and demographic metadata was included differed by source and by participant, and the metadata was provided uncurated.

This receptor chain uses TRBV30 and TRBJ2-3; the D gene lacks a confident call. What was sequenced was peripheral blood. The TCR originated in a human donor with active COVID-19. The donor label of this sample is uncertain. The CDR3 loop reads CAWSVRERDTQYF. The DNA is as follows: TGTGCCTGGAGTGTACGAGAGAGAGATACGCAGTATTTT.